The 25 T cell receptor beta chains listed next were all sequenced from one sample in a study of blood T cell repertoires in COVID-19. The protocol was immunoSEQ multiplex PCR, while the TCRdb copy is restricted to in-frame clones and leaves out a portion. The sample lists fewer than 300,000 clones; approximately 81% were seen once. Sequencing used peripheral blood. Receptor source: a woman aged 18-30 years with acute or convalescent COVID-19.

The V and J genes are TRBV5-6 and TRBJ1-1; possible D gene TRBD1, 6 bases. V dropped 0 bases and J dropped 1 base, with 19 bases sitting between them. The CDR3 contains 18 residues. In germline, CDR1 is SGHDT, CDR2 YYEEEE. The CDR3 region has the DNA TGTGCCAGCAGCTTGGCTCGAGGCAGGGGAACGAGGAACACTGAAGCTTTCTTT. Amino acid sequence: CASSLARGRGTRNTEAFF.

The chain couples TRBV6-5 to TRBJ1-2; the match to TRBD1 covers 7 bases. The CDR3 runs 15 residues. Germline CDR1 reads MNHEY; CDR2 reads SVGAGI. V was pared by 9 bases and J by 5 bases, with 15 bases of the junction left unmatched. The CDR3 sequence is CASFRNTGTDYGYTF. Here the CDR3 DNA reads TGTGCCAGTTTTCGAAATACCGGGACAGATTATGGCTACACCTTC.

The V call is TRBV7-9, the J call TRBJ1-1; TRBD1 is a possible D gene (5 bases). Germline CDR1 is SEHNR and CDR2 is FQNEAQ (reference sequence). The CDR3 sequence is 16 residues long. Deletions cut 1 base from V and 5 bases from J, with 17 bases between. CDR3 amino acids: CASSLDRWGERTEAFF. CDR3 in DNA: TGTGCCAGCAGCTTAGACCGTTGGGGCGAGAGGACTGAAGCTTTCTTT.

The chain recombines TRBV5-1 with TRBJ2-1; D gene uncertain. CDR3 length: 13 residues. The germline CDR1 and CDR2 sequences are SGHRS and YFSETQ. V was trimmed by 2 bases and J by 6 bases, leaving 9 bases between them. CDR3 in amino acids: CASSLYYANEQFF. The CDR3 nucleotides are TGCGCCAGCAGCTTATACTACGCCAATGAGCAGTTCTTC. Together with reference TRBV5-1 and TRBJ2-1, the CDR3 gives the full variable domain: KAGVTQTPRYLIKTRGQQVTLSCSPISGHRSVSWYQQTPGQGLQFLFEYFSETQRNKGNFPGRFSGRQFSNSRSEMNVSTLELGDSALYLCASSLYYANEQFFGPGTRLTVL.

The V and J genes are TRBV5-6 and TRBJ2-7; 9 bases are shared with TRBD1. There are 17 residues in the CDR3. The V segment lost 1 base and the J segment 2 bases; nucleotides outside the gene matches: 10. Germline-derived CDR1 and CDR2 are SGHDT and YYEEEE. The CDR3 sequence is CASSLLAGTGNTYEQYF. In DNA form, the CDR3 reads TGTGCCAGCAGCTTGCTCGCCGGGACAGGGAATACCTACGAGCAGTACTTC.

This rearrangement joins TRBV2 to TRBJ1-1, with 7 bases fitting TRBD1. The CDR3 spans 13 residues. The germline V gene encodes CDR1 SNHLY and CDR2 FYNNEI. Trimming at V came to 8 bases and at J to 8 bases, leaving 11 bases not matched to a gene. The CDR3 sequence: CASRASGTAEAFF. In DNA, the CDR3 is TGTGCCAGCCGCGCATCCGGGACAGCCGAAGCTTTCTTT. Filled out from reference TRBV2 and TRBJ1-1, the complete variable domain reads EPEVTQTPSHQVTQMGQEVILRCVPISNHLYFYWYRQILGQKVEFLVSFYNNEISEKSEIFDDQFSVERPDGSNFTLKIRSTKLEDSAMYFCASRASGTAEAFFGQGTRLTVV.

The chain combines TRBV2 with TRBJ2-5; perhaps TRBD1 as D (5 bases). The CDR3 contains 15 residues. V dropped 4 bases and J dropped 0 bases, with 12 bases sitting between them. The germline V gene encodes CDR1 SNHLY and CDR2 FYNNEI. The DNA of the CDR3 is TGTGCCAGCAGTGCTGGACATCTGTACCAAGAGACCCAGTACTTC. Encoded protein: CASSAGHLYQETQYF.

The chain combines TRBV5-6 with TRBJ2-1; 8 nucleotides match TRBD1. Germline V gene sequence: CDR1 SGHDT, CDR2 YYEEEE. The V gene end was trimmed by 2 bases and the J gene end by 3 bases; junction bases not matched to a gene: 1. The CDR3 spans 14 residues. The CDR3 DNA sequence: TGTGCCAGCAGCTTAGGACAGGGCTACAATGAGCAGTTCTTC. Protein sequence: CASSLGQGYNEQFF.

This clone is a singleton in its sample. The rearrangement links TRBV16 to TRBJ1-1; D call uncertain. V lost 0 bases, J lost 1 base, and 6 bases lay in between. The CDR3 runs to 14 residues. The germline V gene has CDR1 KGHSY and CDR2 FQNENV. Written as DNA, the CDR3 is TGTGCCAGCAGCCAATCGGGAGGGAACACTGAAGCTTTCTTT. Protein: CASSQSGGNTEAFF.

This chain links TRBV6-2 or TRBV6-3 with TRBJ2-1, with 11 bases identical to TRBD2. The CDR3 extends over 14 amino acids. Germline CDR1 is MNHEY and CDR2 is SVGEGT. V was clipped by 5 bases and J by 8 bases; unmatched bases: 5. The CDR3 DNA sequence: TGTGCCAGCAGTACTAGCGGGAGTCTCGATGAGCAGTTCTTC. Its protein product is CASSTSGSLDEQFF.

This clone was counted only a few times. The genes are TRBV6-2 or TRBV6-3 and TRBJ1-5, with 7 bases fitting TRBD1. The CDR3 has 14 amino acids. Germline lookup yields CDR1 MNHEY and CDR2 SVGEGT. V shed 0 bases, J shed 6 bases, and the junction held 2 bases outside the gene matches. The DNA for the CDR3 is TGTGCCAGCAGTTACTCGACAGGGTTTCAGCCCCAGCATTTT. Translation: CASSYSTGFQPQHF.

V usage is TRBV11-1 and J usage is TRBJ2-3, with a possible D match to TRBD2 (5 bases). CDR1 is SGHAT, CDR2 FQDESV, per germline (reference sequence). V lost 7 bases, J lost 0 bases, and 8 bases lay in between. The CDR3 is made up of 13 amino acids. The CDR3 nucleotides are TGTGCCAGCAACCGGGGAAGCACAGATACGCAGTATTTT. It specifies CASNRGSTDTQYF.

This clone occurred once. The chain combines TRBV18 with TRBJ2-2; tentative D call: TRBD2 (5 bases). The CDR3 loop spans 16 amino acids. Germline V CDR1 and CDR2: KGHSH, LQKENI. V dropped 0 bases and J dropped 1 base, with 9 bases sitting between them. The CDR3: CASSPPKRGNTGELFF. The CDR3 DNA reads TGTGCCAGCTCACCACCGAAACGGGGGAACACCGGGGAGCTGTTTTTT.

The rearrangement joins TRBV7-2 to TRBJ2-3; 7 bases fit TRBD1. The CDR3 extends over 16 amino acids. After removal of 5 bases from V and 6 bases from J, the junction contained 14 bases not matched to a gene. CDR1 is SGHTA, CDR2 FQGNSA, per germline. The CDR3: CASSQTRAGGRDTQYF. The DNA for the CDR3 is TGTGCCAGCAGCCAGACCAGGGCAGGGGGAAGGGATACGCAGTATTTT.

This sequence joins TRBV7-3 and TRBJ2-5; possible D gene TRBD1, 5 bases. The CDR3 length is 13 residues. The V end lost 5 bases, the J end lost 1 base, and 8 bases lay between the germline ends. Per the germline V gene, CDR1 is SGHTA and CDR2 is FQGTGA. The DNA for the CDR3 is TGTGCCAGCAGCGCGGACACCCAAGAGACCCAGTACTTC. Its protein product is CASSADTQETQYF.

This clone was observed a single time. The rearrangement uses TRBV29-1 and TRBJ2-7; TRBD1 aligns across 7 bases. CDR3 size: 12 residues. V dropped 6 bases and J dropped 2; count of bases not matched to a gene: 4. Germline loops: CDR1 SQVTM, CDR2 ANQGSEA. The DNA for the CDR3 is TGCAGCGTGTGGGACAGAACCTACGAGCAGTACTTC. It is translated as CSVWDRTYEQYF.

The chain uses TRBV5-1 and TRBJ1-1, with TRBD1 identical over 10 bases. CDR3 length equals 17 residues. V lost 0 bases, J lost 4 bases, and 9 bases stayed unmatched. Germline loops: CDR1 SGHRS, CDR2 YFSETQ. The CDR3, as DNA: TGCGCCAGCAGCTTGGATCCCCCGGGACAGGGGCTCACTGAAGCTTTCTTT. It yields the protein CASSLDPPGQGLTEAFF. Together with reference TRBV5-1 and TRBJ1-1, the CDR3 gives the full variable domain: KAGVTQTPRYLIKTRGQQVTLSCSPISGHRSVSWYQQTPGQGLQFLFEYFSETQRNKGNFPGRFSGRQFSNSRSEMNVSTLELGDSALYLCASSLDPPGQGLTEAFFGQGTRLTVV.

The chain employs TRBV7-2 and TRBJ2-7, with 10 bases identical to TRBD2. With V trimmed by 1 base and J by 4 bases, 7 bases remained unmatched. Germline CDR1 reads SGHTA; CDR2 reads FQGNSA. The CDR3 is made up of 16 amino acids. CDR3 in amino acids: CASSLEAGLAVYEQYF. DNA of the CDR3: TGTGCCAGCAGCTTAGAGGCTGGACTAGCGGTTTACGAGCAGTACTTC. The complete variable domain, with remaining parts taken from reference TRBV7-2 and TRBJ2-7, reads GAGVSQSPSNKVTEKGKDVELRCDPISGHTALYWYRQSLGQGLEFLIYFQGNSAPDKSGLPSDRFSAERTGGSVSTLTIQRTQQEDSAVYLCASSLEAGLAVYEQYFGPGTRLTVT.

This chain uses TRBV5-1 with TRBJ1-2; 9 bases align to TRBD1. With 4 bases clipped from V and 7 bases from J, the junction kept 11 bases outside the gene matches. This CDR3 has 15 amino acids. Germline CDR1 and CDR2: SGHRS and YFSETQ. The CDR3 bases are TGCGCCAGCAGCGTAAGGACAGGGGAGATGGGTGGCTACACCTTC. Amino acids: CASSVRTGEMGGYTF.

CDR3 amino acids: CASSQGGGSQPQHF. As DNA, the CDR3 is TGTGCCAGCAGCCAAGGCGGGGGTTCTCAGCCCCAGCATTTT. The chain uses TRBV3-1 (or the pseudogene TRBV3-2) and TRBJ1-5, with D maybe TRBD1 (5 bases). The CDR3 has 14 residues. CDR1 LGHDT and CDR2 YNNKEL come from the germline V gene (reference sequence). V shed 1 base and J shed 6 bases, with 10 bases lying between them.

Regarding this clone: The identical CDR3 is also encoded by other nucleotide sequences in the sample. This chain links TRBV5-4 with TRBJ1-4; 8 nucleotides match TRBD1. The V and J ends lost 5 bases and 8 bases, in that order; junction bases with no gene match: 8. Germline V gene lookup returns CDR1 SGHNT and CDR2 YYREEE (reference sequence). This CDR3 is 14 amino acids long. CDR3 in amino acids: CASSLQGAGEKLFF. The CDR3 bases are TGTGCCAGCAGTCTTCAGGGGGCTGGGGAAAAACTGTTTTTT.

The rearrangement links TRBV5-4 to TRBJ1-1; TRBD1 might be the D (6 bases). V gave up 3 bases and J gave up 6 bases, with 21 bases separating them. The CDR3 length is 16 residues. From germline, CDR1 is SGHNT and CDR2 YYREEE (reference sequence). CDR3: CASSSTGAAVTSEAFF. CDR3 in DNA: TGTGCCAGCAGCTCGACAGGAGCCGCGGTAACTTCTGAAGCTTTCTTT. Drawing the rest from reference TRBV5-4 and TRBJ1-1, the complete variable domain is ETGVTQSPTHLIKTRGQQVTLRCSSQSGHNTVSWYQQALGQGPQFIFQYYREEENGRGNFPPRFSGLQFPNYSSELNVNALELDDSALYLCASSSTGAAVTSEAFFGQGTRLTVV.

The chain joins TRBV10-1 to TRBJ2-3; 9 bases are shared with TRBD2. The CDR3 has 15 residues. In germline, CDR1 is WNHNN, CDR2 SYGVQD (reference sequence). J lost 4 bases, V lost 3 bases, and 5 bases had no gene match. DNA of the CDR3: TGCGCCAGCAGTGAACGCGGGAGGGCCGCAGATACGCAGTATTTT. Amino acid sequence: CASSERGRAADTQYF.

V gene TRBV29-1 combines with J gene TRBJ1-1, with 7 bases identical to TRBD1. Germline lookup yields CDR1 SQVTM and CDR2 ANQGSEA. V shed 7 bases and J 0 bases; nucleotides not matched to a gene: 5. CDR3 size: 13 residues. CDR3 in DNA: TGCAGCGCTAGGGGACAGTTGAACACTGAAGCTTTCTTT. It yields the protein CSARGQLNTEAFF. The full variable domain, rest sourced from reference TRBV29-1 and TRBJ1-1, is SAVISQKPSRDICQRGTSLTIQCQVDSQVTMMFWYRQQPGQSLTLIATANQGSEATYESGFVIDKFPISRPNLTFSTLTVSNMSPEDSSIYLCSARGQLNTEAFFGQGTRLTVV.

V is TRBV14 and J is TRBJ2-2; 9 bases match TRBD1. The germline gives CDR1 SGHDN, CDR2 FVKESK. The CDR3 runs 23 residues. The V segment lost 0 bases and the J segment 0 bases; nucleotides outside the gene matches: 20. The DNA of the CDR3 is TGTGCCAGCAGCCAAGAACGGTTTGGATGGGACAGGGACCAGTTAGCGAACACCGGGGAGCTGTTTTTT. Amino acid sequence: CASSQERFGWDRDQLANTGELFF.